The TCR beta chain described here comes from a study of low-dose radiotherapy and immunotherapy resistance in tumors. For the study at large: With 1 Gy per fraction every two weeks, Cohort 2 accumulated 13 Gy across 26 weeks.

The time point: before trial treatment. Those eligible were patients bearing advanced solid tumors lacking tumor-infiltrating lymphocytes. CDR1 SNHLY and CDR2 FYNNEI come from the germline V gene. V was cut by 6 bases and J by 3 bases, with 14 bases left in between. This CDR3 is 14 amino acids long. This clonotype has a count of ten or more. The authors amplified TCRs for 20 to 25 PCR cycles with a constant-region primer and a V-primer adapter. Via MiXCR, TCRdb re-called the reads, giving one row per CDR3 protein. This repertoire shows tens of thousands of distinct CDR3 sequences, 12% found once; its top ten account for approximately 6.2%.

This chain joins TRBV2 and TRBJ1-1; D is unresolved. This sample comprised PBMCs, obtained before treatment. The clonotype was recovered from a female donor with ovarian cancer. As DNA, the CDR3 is TGTGCCAGCAGCGATAATGGACGGTACACTGAAGCTTTCTTT. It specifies CASSDNGRYTEAFF.